This T cell receptor beta chain derives from a study of long-term antiretroviral therapy in people with HIV (dated by TCRdb to between 2020 and 2023). Study-level background: The earliest samples were collected about a decade before the 2015 WHO recommendation for immediate ART, when ART was typically delayed until CD4 counts fell. Of the 30 participants with HIV, ten to eleven were female. A retrospective serial study tested whether changes in peripheral blood TRB repertoire composition and diversity were associated with ART initiation and durable HIV suppression. No cross-contamination during QIAcube processing was seen in test extractions of a monoclonal T-cell line run alongside around 30 polyclonal samples. A total of 192 cryopreserved PBMC samples came from 25 to 30 adults with confirmed HIV infection and were collected serially over a mean of about six years (range 1-12). Points the paper makes about the study in general: Inferences about post-ART repertoire changes were limited because no data were available on ART adherence, viral resistance or therapy changes. A significant increase in TRB diversity was found to be associated with ART initiation, although TRB diversity was observed to remain significantly below that of transplant donor controls even after long-term ART. Owing to limited PBMC availability, only the TCR beta chain was sequenced, without alpha chain pairing. Because cell numbers in pre-ART samples were limited, unsorted PBMC were profiled instead of sorted CD4+ and CD8+ T cells. HIV repertoires had narrower CDR3 length ranges than controls, and the network structure suggested an antigen-experienced repertoire that shifted only slightly toward naive after ART. Samples dated from the mid-2000s to the late 2010s, and the ART regimens used may be less effective than current ones. At every time point, the repertoire was dominated by expanded TRB clones first identified before ART initiation, although this dominance fluctuated and, in many PLHIV, declined after ART.

Note on this clone: Its antigen remains unidentified. No qualities accompany the bases; no much larger clone lies one base away.

From the cysteine up to the phenylalanine, the CDR3 has a length of 17 residues. The read is trimmed to its CDR3 DNA, 51 bases read in frame from base 1. The germline V gene yields SGHRS for CDR1 and YFSETQ for CDR2. Between the V and J ends, shortened by 2 bases and 3 bases respectively, the junction contains 15 bases. Participants were included only if at least one PBMC sample before ART initiation and at least two post-ART samples were available. Every participant with HIV received treatment in the United States of America. Before DNA extraction, cryopreserved samples containing 1-10 million PBMC were thawed and washed. At the time of the earliest PBMC sample, participants with HIV were aged between about 23 and 55 years. PBMC samples were contributed by each participant from 1-4 timepoints before ART initiation and 2-8 timepoints after ART initiation, with a median of 7 samples. Serial HIV viral load, CD4+ T-cell count, ART history and demographic data were obtained for every participant. A Qiagen kit on a QIAcube was used to extract genomic DNA from unsorted PBMC, with samples processed in batches of 12.

The immunoSEQ hsTCRB v3.0 assay was used at survey level resolution to sequence the TRB variable region. The target sequencing depth for TRB was about 35,000-50,000 T-cell genomes per sample. An Illumina MiSeq with a v3 150-cycle kit was used to sequence the pooled TRB libraries. Under the source paper's analysis protocol: Repertoire analysis was performed in R inside a reproducible Nextflow workflow that covered QC, data transformation and analysis. LymphoSeq2, an R package for exploring AIRR-Seq data, was used to implement the custom analyses. After excluding several samples that yielded fewer than 5000 total TRB sequences, approximately 170 HIV repertoires remained for analysis. Of the roughly 180 retained HIV repertoires, about 59 were collected before and around 130 after ART initiation. Repertoires were downsampled to 5000 TRB nucleotide sequences, and summary statistics were averaged over 100 downsampling iterations. The analysis kept only TRB sequences whose CDR3 regions were at least seven amino acids long. Two measures captured diversity: a Shannon entropy-derived clonality score and the Gini coefficient. In the repertoire networks, any two of the top 5000 CDR3 amino acid sequences were connected whenever the two sequences differed by an edit distance of one. For TRB CDR3 amino acid sequences, GLIPH2 was used to predict antigen specificity groups and MHC restriction. To flag known CMV, EBV, HIV or tissue antigen associations, CDR3 amino acid sequences were matched against VDJdb and McPAS-TCR. Pre-ART, post-ART and control groups were compared with Wilcoxon signed-rank tests and Holm-Bonferroni correction. TCRdb retrieved this table from immuneACCESS and kept in-frame rearrangements only. Not all clones are present; in checked studies, unresolved V genes account for under half, and no reason is known for the remainder. The V and J calls and the clone size are those of that table, but D and trimming were determined from the DNA. For this sample there are 25,000 to 35,000 clones; about 81% appear just once. Jointly, the top ten make up 14% of the sample.

The sequencing used unsorted PBMCs, collected 2.9 years after starting antiretroviral therapy. The chain links TRBV5-1 with TRBJ2-6, and possibly TRBD2, on 5 matching bases. The TCR originated in a middle-aged man with HIV. The DNA sequence follows: TGCGCCAGCAGCTTTATTGAGTCGGAGGTTGGGGCCAACGTCCTGACTTTC. Its product reads: CASSFIESEVGANVLTF. Beyond the CDR3, the reference TRBV5-1 and TRBJ2-6 genes provide the residues; the full variable domain reads: KAGVTQTPRYLIKTRGQQVTLSCSPISGHRSVSWYQQTPGQGLQFLFEYFSETQRNKGNFPGRFSGRQFSNSRSEMNVSTLELGDSALYLCASSFIESEVGANVLTFGAGSRLTVL.